These T cell receptor beta chains were read from a single sample in a study of blood T cell repertoires in COVID-19. Measured with immunoSEQ multiplex PCR; TCRdb has only the in-frame clones, and not every one. Among 150,000 to 200,000 clones listed, around 86% were seen once. The sample taken for sequencing was peripheral blood. Receptor source: a man between 45 and 60 years old with active or convalescent COVID-19. CDR3s include the opening cysteine and the closing phenylalanine or tryptophan. The order of the fields is V gene, J gene, clone size, D gene, CDR3 DNA, CDR3 protein. The D gene is left open where the match is weak. Expanded clones get a size class; other rows say once, few or many, or leave the size out.

TRBV6-5	TRBJ1-3	.	TRBD1	TGTGCCAGCAGACCACAACAGGGGGCTGGAAACACCATATATTTT	CASRPQQGAGNTIYF
TRBV18	TRBJ1-4	.	TRBD1	TGTGCCAGCTTCCGGGACAGGGCAGCACTAAATCTGTTTTTT	CASFRDRAALNLFF
TRBV4-1	TRBJ2-5	.	.	TGCGCCAGCAGCCTCGTAGGAGTGGAGACCCAGTACTTC	CASSLVGVETQYF
TRBV5-1	TRBJ1-4	.	TRBD1	TGCGCCAGCAGCTTCGGACAGGGGGGTTTTGCAACTAATGAAAAACTGTTTTTT	CASSFGQGGFATNEKLFF
TRBV18	TRBJ1-6	few	TRBD1	TGTGCCAGCTCACCCATGACAGGGGCGAACAATAATTCACCCCTCCACTTT	CASSPMTGANNNSPLHF
TRBV13	TRBJ2-5	.	TRBD1	TGTGCCAGCAGCTCTATAGACAGGGAAGAGACCCAGTACTTC	CASSSIDREETQYF
TRBV5-1	TRBJ2-3	.	.	TGCGCCAGCAGCTTGGCGCAGAGCACAGATACGCAGTATTTT	CASSLAQSTDTQYF
TRBV2	TRBJ1-2	.	.	TGTGCCCGCGGACAAAATGGCTACACCTTC	CARGQNGYTF
TRBV13	TRBJ2-2	once	TRBD1	TGTGCCAGCAGCGGGCCCGGGACAGGGCACGCGGGCACCGGGGAGCTGTTTTTT	CASSGPGTGHAGTGELFF
TRBV7-2	TRBJ2-7	.	TRBD2	TGTGCCAGCAGCTTAGGGCCTAGCGGGGGGGCCTACGAGCAGTACTTC	CASSLGPSGGAYEQYF
TRBV4-2	TRBJ2-3	.	TRBD2	TGTGCCAGCAGCCCCAGACTAGCGGATACGCAGTATTTT	CASSPRLADTQYF
TRBV4-1	TRBJ2-7	.	.	TGCGCCAGCAGCCCCGGCCAAGGGGCGAGCTACGAGCAGTACTTC	CASSPGQGASYEQYF
TRBV6-5	TRBJ2-3	.	TRBD2	TGTGCCAGCAGTTCCCCTAGCGGGGGCGTCACAGATACGCAGTATTTT	CASSSPSGGVTDTQYF
TRBV28	TRBJ2-3	.	.	TGTGCCAGCAGTTTAACAATAGATACGCAGTATTTT	CASSLTIDTQYF
TRBV29-1	TRBJ1-2	few	TRBD1	TGCAGCGTTGCAGGGGGCCTAGATGGCTACACCTTC	CSVAGGLDGYTF
TRBV5-1	TRBJ1-5	once	.	TGCGCCAGCAGGTCCGACAGTAATAGCAATCAGCCCCAGCATTTT	CASRSDSNSNQPQHF
TRBV27	TRBJ1-1	.	.	TGTGCCAGCAGTTTAATCAGGCCCCCGAATTACACTGAAGCTTTCTTT	CASSLIRPPNYTEAFF
TRBV14	TRBJ2-5	.	TRBD1	TGTGCCAGCAACCGACAGGGAGTTAGCCAAGAGACCCAGTACTTC	CASNRQGVSQETQYF
TRBV3-1/TRBV3-2	TRBJ2-7	.	TRBD1	TGTGCCAGCAGTGGGGGACAGGGTTCGGAGTACTTC	CASSGGQGSEYF
TRBV7-9	TRBJ1-5	.	.	TGTGCCTCCACCCTAGGGGCGGGCAATCAGCCCCAGCATTTT	CASTLGAGNQPQHF
TRBV7-2	TRBJ2-7	.	TRBD2	TGTGCCAGCAGCTTAACGGGAGGGACCTACGAGCAGTACTTC	CASSLTGGTYEQYF
TRBV11-3	TRBJ1-1	.	TRBD1	TGTGCCAGCGGACAGGGGAGGAACACTGAAGCTTTCTTT	CASGQGRNTEAFF
TRBV7-9	TRBJ2-5	.	TRBD1	TGTGCCAGCAGCTTATTGGGACAGGGGGACGGGACCCAGTACTTC	CASSLLGQGDGTQYF
TRBV27	TRBJ1-1	once	.	TGTGCCAGCAGAAAGCCTTCAGGGATGAACACTGAAGCTTTCTTT	CASRKPSGMNTEAFF
TRBV6-5	TRBJ2-3	.	TRBD1	TGTGCCAGCAGCCTCGGACAGGGTGCGGATACGCAGTATTTT	CASSLGQGADTQYF
TRBV2	TRBJ2-1	.	TRBD1	TGTGCCAGCAGTGTGGACAGGAGCTCCTACAATGAGCAGTTCTTC	CASSVDRSSYNEQFF
TRBV30	TRBJ1-6	.	.	TGTGCCTGGAGTCTAGGGGTGGCGGAACCCCTCCACTTT	CAWSLGVAEPLHF
TRBV19	TRBJ1-2	.	TRBD1	TGTGCCAGTAGTAATCGACAGGGGACTAACTATGGCTACACCTTC	CASSNRQGTNYGYTF
TRBV30	TRBJ1-1	.	TRBD1	TGTGCCTGGAGCCTACAGGGGGCTTTCACTGAAGCTTTCTTT	CAWSLQGAFTEAFF
TRBV19	TRBJ2-1	once	TRBD2	TGTGCCAGTAGTGGCAGGAGGACTAGCGGGAGGGTTGAGTTCTTC	CASSGRRTSGRVEFF
TRBV27	TRBJ2-3	.	TRBD2	TGTGCCAGCAGATCTGGACTAGCGGGAGTTACAGATACGCAGTATTTT	CASRSGLAGVTDTQYF
TRBV11-2	TRBJ1-5	.	.	TGTGCCAGCAGCCCCGACAGGAATCAGCCCCAGCATTTT	CASSPDRNQPQHF
TRBV7-3	TRBJ2-5	.	TRBD2	TGTGCCAGCAGCGATAGCGGGGGCCGGGAGACCCAGTACTTC	CASSDSGGRETQYF
TRBV18	TRBJ2-7	many	TRBD1	TGTGCCAGCTCACCACCCACCGGACAGGGGAGCTCCTACGAGCAGTACTTC	CASSPPTGQGSSYEQYF
TRBV5-1	TRBJ2-1	.	TRBD1	TGCGCCAGCAGCTTGAATACAGGGGGCTCCTACAATGAGCAGTTCTTC	CASSLNTGGSYNEQFF
TRBV27	TRBJ1-1	.	.	TGTGCCAGCGTTAACCACGGGAACACTGAAGCTTTCTTT	CASVNHGNTEAFF
TRBV19	TRBJ1-1	.	.	TGTGCCAGTTCACAGAGCAGGGACACTGAAGCTTTCTTT	CASSQSRDTEAFF
TRBV28	TRBJ2-1	.	TRBD2	TGTGCCAGCAAGTTACCTAGCGGTAACAATGAGCAGTTCTTC	CASKLPSGNNEQFF
TRBV12-5	TRBJ2-5	.	.	TGTGCTAGTGGTTTGGATAGCCCACGAGAGACCCAGTACTTC	CASGLDSPRETQYF
TRBV24-1	TRBJ2-7	.	TRBD1	TGTGCCACTGGACAGGGGAACGAGCAGTACTTC	CATGQGNEQYF
TRBV6-5	TRBJ2-7	.	.	TGTGCCAGCAGTTCGGACAGTGCAACCTACGAGCAGTACTTC	CASSSDSATYEQYF
TRBV27	TRBJ2-7	.	.	TGTGCCAGCAGTTTTACCAGCTCCTACGAGCAGTACTTC	CASSFTSSYEQYF
TRBV5-1	TRBJ2-5	.	.	TGCGCCAGCAGCTCGGGGACATACCAAGAGACCCAGTACTTC	CASSSGTYQETQYF
TRBV25-1	TRBJ1-2	.	.	TGTGCCAGCAGTCCCCGGAGCAGGGGTGGCTACACCTTC	CASSPRSRGGYTF
TRBV12-3/TRBV12-4	TRBJ2-5	.	.	TGTGCCAGCAGTTTCGAGAACTTAGAGACCCAGTACTTC	CASSFENLETQYF
TRBV18	TRBJ2-7	.	.	TGTGCCAGCTCACCGTGGGACACCGTCTACGAGCAGTACTTC	CASSPWDTVYEQYF
TRBV4-3	TRBJ1-2	.	.	TGCGCCAGCAGCCAGGGTCAGGGTCATGGCTACACCTTC	CASSQGQGHGYTF
TRBV6-5	TRBJ2-4	.	.	TGTGCCAGCAGTTACTCGAGGATAGACATTCAGTACTTC	CASSYSRIDIQYF
TRBV7-7	TRBJ2-7	.	TRBD1	TGTGCCAGCAGCCAGGGACAGGGGGGGTACGAGCAGTACTTC	CASSQGQGGYEQYF
TRBV5-1	TRBJ1-2	.	TRBD1	TGCGCCAGCAGCTTGGGGACAGGCAAGAGGGTTCACTATGGCTACACCTTC	CASSLGTGKRVHYGYTF
TRBV6-5	TRBJ1-2	.	.	TGTGCCACATCAGCAATTCTAGGGGACTATGGCTACACCTTC	CATSAILGDYGYTF
TRBV7-2	TRBJ1-5	.	TRBD1	TGTGCCAGCAGTTCGAACAGGGGTAGTGAGCAGCCCCAGCATTTT	CASSSNRGSEQPQHF
TRBV7-9	TRBJ2-7	.	TRBD1	TGTGCCAGCAGCTTTGGGGCCCAGGGGGTGCAGTACTTC	CASSFGAQGVQYF
TRBV19	TRBJ2-7	.	TRBD1	TGTGCCAGTAGTATGGGACAGGATATTGTCTCCTACGAGCAGTACTTC	CASSMGQDIVSYEQYF
TRBV10-2	TRBJ1-5	once	.	TGCGCCAGCAGTGAACAGGGTTGGAATCAGCCCCAGCATTTT	CASSEQGWNQPQHF
TRBV28	TRBJ1-3	.	.	TGTGCCAGCAATCCCGTCGAACCCAACTACTCTGGAAACACCATATATTTT	CASNPVEPNYSGNTIYF
TRBV24-1	TRBJ1-1	.	.	TGTGCCACCAGTGATTTGTTGACAGGACGGAACACTGAAGCTTTCTTT	CATSDLLTGRNTEAFF
TRBV27	TRBJ1-1	.	TRBD1	TGTGCCAGCAGTTTCTGGGACAGGGGCTCAGCTTTCTTT	CASSFWDRGSAFF
TRBV10-3	TRBJ2-2	.	.	TGTGCCATCAGTGGCTCCCGAGACACCGGGGAGCTGTTTTTT	CAISGSRDTGELFF